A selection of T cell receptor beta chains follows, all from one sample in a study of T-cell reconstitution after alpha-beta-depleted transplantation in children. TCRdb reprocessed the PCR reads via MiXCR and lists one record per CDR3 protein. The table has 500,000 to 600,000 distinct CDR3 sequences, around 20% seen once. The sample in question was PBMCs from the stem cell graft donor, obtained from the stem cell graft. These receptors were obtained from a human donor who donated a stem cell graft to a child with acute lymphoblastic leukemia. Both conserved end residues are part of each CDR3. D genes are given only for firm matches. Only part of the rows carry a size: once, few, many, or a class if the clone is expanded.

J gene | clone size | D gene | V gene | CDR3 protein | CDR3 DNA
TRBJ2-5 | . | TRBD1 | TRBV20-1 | CSARTGGMETQYF | TGCAGTGCTCGGACAGGGGGCATGGAGACCCAGTACTTC
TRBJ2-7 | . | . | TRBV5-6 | CASSREGSEYF | TGTGCCAGCAGCCGAGAGGGTTCGGAGTACTTC
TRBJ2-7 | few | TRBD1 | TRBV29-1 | CSVSGQGTYEQYF | TGCAGCGTTTCTGGACAGGGAACCTACGAGCAGTACTTC
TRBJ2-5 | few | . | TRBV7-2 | CASSLGVGLGQETQYF | TGTGCCAGCAGCTTAGGGGTCGGTCTGGGGCAAGAGACCCAGTACTTC
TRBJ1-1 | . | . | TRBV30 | CAWMTDEAFF | TGTGCCTGGATGACAGATGAAGCTTTCTTT
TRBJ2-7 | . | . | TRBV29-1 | CSVVLLDFSSYEQYF | TGCAGCGTTGTTCTTTTGGACTTTTCCAGCTACGAGCAGTACTTC
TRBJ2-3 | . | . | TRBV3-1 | CARSPEGGRGGVHTQYF | TGTGCCCGCAGCCCCGAGGGCGGCAGGGGAGGCGTACATACGCAGTATTTT
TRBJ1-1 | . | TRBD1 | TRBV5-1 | CASSLGEGARTEAFF | TGCGCCAGCAGCTTGGGGGAGGGGGCGCGGACTGAAGCTTTCTTT
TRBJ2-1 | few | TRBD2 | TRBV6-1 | CASRRTPGLANEQFF | TGTGCCAGCAGACGAACGCCGGGACTAGCTAATGAGCAGTTCTTC
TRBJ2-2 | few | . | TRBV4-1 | CASSLARAGELFF | TGCGCCAGCAGCCTTGCCCGGGCCGGGGAGCTGTTTTTT
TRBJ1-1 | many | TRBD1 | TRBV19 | CASSEGTGGTEAFF | TGTGCCAGTAGTGAGGGGACAGGGGGCACTGAAGCTTTCTTT
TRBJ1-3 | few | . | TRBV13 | CASSLSANTIYF | TGTGCCAGCAGCTTATCGGCTAACACCATATATTTT
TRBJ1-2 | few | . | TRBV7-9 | CASSWDTYYGYTF | TGTGCCAGCAGCTGGGACACCTACTATGGCTACACCTTC
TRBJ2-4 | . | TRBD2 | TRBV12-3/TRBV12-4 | CASSLGTGLARHIQYF | TGTGCCAGCAGTTTAGGGACCGGACTAGCGAGGCACATTCAGTACTTC
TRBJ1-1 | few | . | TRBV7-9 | CASSLGTAHNTEAFF | TGTGCCAGCAGCTTAGGTACCGCCCATAACACTGAAGCTTTCTTT
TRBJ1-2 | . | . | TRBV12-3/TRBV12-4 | CASSLASNYGYTF | TGTGCCAGCAGTTTAGCATCTAACTATGGCTACACCTTC
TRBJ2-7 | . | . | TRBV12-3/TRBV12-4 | CASREGLYHEQYF | TGTGCCAGCAGGGAGGGACTTTATCACGAGCAGTACTTC
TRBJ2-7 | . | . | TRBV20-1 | CSVSKTRAGEQYF | TGCAGTGTTAGTAAGACTAGGGCTGGCGAGCAGTACTTC
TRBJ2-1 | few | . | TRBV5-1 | CASSLGLRGAFYNEQFF | TGCGCCAGCAGCTTGGGGTTAAGGGGGGCGTTTTACAATGAGCAGTTCTTC
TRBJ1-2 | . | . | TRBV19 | CASSPGQFYRGLRGFNYGYTF | TGTGCCAGTAGCCCAGGACAATTCTACCGGGGATTGAGAGGATTCAACTATGGCTACACCTTC
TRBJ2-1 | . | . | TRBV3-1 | CASSPLVTSYNEQFF | TGTGCCAGCAGCCCGCTGGTAACCTCCTACAATGAGCAGTTCTTC
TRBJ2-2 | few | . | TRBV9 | CASSGTRWGSETGELFF | TGTGCCAGCAGCGGAACACGGTGGGGGAGTGAGACCGGGGAGCTGTTTTTT
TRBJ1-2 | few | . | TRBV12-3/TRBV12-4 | CASSFLRASSGYTF | TGTGCCAGCAGTTTCCTCAGGGCCTCGAGTGGCTACACCTTC